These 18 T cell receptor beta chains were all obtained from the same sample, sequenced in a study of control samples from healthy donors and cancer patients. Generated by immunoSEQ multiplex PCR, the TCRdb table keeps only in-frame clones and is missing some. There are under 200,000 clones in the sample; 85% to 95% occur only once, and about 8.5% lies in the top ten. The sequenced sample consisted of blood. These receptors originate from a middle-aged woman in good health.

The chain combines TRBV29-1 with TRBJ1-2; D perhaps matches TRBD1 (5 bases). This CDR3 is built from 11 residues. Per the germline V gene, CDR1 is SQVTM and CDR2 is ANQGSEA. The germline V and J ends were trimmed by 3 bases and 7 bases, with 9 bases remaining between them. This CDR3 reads CSVEAGGGYTF. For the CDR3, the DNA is TGCAGCGTTGAGGCCGGGGGTGGCTACACCTTC.

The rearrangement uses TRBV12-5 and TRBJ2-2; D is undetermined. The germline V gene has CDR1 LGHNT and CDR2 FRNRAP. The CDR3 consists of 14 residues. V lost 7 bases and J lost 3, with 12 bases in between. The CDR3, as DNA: TGTGCTAGTGCCTACGAGACGGACACCGGGGAGCTGTTTTTT. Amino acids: CASAYETDTGELFF.

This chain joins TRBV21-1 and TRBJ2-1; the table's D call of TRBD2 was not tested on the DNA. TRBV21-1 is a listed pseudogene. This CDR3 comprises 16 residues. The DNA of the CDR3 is TGTGCCAGCAGCAAACCGGAAGCGTCCCCCCACAATGAGCAGTTCTTC. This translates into CASSKPEASPHNEQFF.

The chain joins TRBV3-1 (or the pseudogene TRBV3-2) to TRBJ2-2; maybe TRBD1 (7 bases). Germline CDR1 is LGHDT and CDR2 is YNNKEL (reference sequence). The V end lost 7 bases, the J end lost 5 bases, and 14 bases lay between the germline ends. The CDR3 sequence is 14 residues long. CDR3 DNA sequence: TGTGCCAGCAACCCGACAGGGACTACCGGGGAGCTGTTTTTT. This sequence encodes CASNPTGTTGELFF.

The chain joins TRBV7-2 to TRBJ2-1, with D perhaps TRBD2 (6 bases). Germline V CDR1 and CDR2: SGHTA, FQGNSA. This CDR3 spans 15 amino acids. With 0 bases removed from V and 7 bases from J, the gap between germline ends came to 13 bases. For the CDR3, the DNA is TGTGCCAGCAGCTTAGCGACTAGGAGTAGGAATGAGCAGTTCTTC. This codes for CASSLATRSRNEQFF. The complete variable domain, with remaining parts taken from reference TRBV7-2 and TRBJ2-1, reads GAGVSQSPSNKVTEKGKDVELRCDPISGHTALYWYRQSLGQGLEFLIYFQGNSAPDKSGLPSDRFSAERTGGSVSTLTIQRTQQEDSAVYLCASSLATRSRNEQFFGPGTRLTVL.

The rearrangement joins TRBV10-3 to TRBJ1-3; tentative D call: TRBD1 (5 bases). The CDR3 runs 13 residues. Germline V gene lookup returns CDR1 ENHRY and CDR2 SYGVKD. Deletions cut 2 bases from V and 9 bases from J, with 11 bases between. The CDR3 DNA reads TGTGCCATCAGTGAGGGCAGGGACGGCACCATATATTTT. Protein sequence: CAISEGRDGTIYF.

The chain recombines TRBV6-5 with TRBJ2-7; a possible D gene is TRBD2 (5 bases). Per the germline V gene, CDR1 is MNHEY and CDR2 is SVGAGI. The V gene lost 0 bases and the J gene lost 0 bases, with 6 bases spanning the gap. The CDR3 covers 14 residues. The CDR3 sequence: CASSYSRASYEQYF. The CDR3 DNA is TGTGCCAGCAGTTACTCGCGGGCCTCCTACGAGCAGTACTTC.

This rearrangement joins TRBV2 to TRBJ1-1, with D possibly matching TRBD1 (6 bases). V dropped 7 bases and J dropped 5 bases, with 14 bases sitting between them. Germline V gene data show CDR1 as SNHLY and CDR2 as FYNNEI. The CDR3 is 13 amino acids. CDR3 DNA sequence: TGTGCCAGCATTCTAGGTAGGGGGACTGAAGCTTTCTTT. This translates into CASILGRGTEAFF.

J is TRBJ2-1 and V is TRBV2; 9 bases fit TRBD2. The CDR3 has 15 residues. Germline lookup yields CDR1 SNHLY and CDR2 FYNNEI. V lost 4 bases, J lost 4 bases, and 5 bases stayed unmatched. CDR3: CASSGLAGRYNEQFF. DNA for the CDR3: TGTGCCAGCAGTGGTCTAGCGGGGAGGTACAATGAGCAGTTCTTC.

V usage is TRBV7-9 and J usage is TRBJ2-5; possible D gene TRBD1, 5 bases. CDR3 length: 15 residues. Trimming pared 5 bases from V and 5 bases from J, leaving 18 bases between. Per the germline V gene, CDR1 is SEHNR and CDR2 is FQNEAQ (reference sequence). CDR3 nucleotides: TGTGCCAGCAGCACCGCAGGGCCGAAGGGGGAGACCCAGTACTTC. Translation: CASSTAGPKGETQYF.

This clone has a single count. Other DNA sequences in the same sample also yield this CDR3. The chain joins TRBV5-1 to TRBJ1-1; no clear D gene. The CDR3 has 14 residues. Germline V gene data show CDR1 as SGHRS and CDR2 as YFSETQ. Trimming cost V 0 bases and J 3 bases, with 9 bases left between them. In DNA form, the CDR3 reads TGCGCCAGCAGCTTGGCCGCGGGAGACACTGAAGCTTTCTTT. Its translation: CASSLAAGDTEAFF. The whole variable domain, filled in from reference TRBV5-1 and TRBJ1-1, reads KAGVTQTPRYLIKTRGQQVTLSCSPISGHRSVSWYQQTPGQGLQFLFEYFSETQRNKGNFPGRFSGRQFSNSRSEMNVSTLELGDSALYLCASSLAAGDTEAFFGQGTRLTVV.

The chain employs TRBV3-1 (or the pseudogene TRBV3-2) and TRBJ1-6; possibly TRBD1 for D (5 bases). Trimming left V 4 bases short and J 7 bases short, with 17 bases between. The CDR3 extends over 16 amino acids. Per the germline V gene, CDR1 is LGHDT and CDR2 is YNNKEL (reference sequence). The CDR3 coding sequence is TGTGCCAGCAGCCGACTCCGCGGGACGATGAATTCACCCCTCCACTTT. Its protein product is CASSRLRGTMNSPLHF.

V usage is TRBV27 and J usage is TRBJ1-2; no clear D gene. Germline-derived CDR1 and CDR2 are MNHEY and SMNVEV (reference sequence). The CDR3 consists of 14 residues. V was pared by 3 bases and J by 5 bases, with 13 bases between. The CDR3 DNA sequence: TGTGCCAGCAGTTTTGTAGCTTCGGGGTATGGCTACACCTTC. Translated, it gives CASSFVASGYGYTF.

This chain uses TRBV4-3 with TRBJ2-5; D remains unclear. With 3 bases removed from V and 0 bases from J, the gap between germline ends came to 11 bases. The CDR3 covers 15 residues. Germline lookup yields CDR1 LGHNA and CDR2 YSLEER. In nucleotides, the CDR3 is TGCGCCAGCAGCCAGGCCCCGGAAAACCAAGAGACCCAGTACTTC. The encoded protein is CASSQAPENQETQYF.

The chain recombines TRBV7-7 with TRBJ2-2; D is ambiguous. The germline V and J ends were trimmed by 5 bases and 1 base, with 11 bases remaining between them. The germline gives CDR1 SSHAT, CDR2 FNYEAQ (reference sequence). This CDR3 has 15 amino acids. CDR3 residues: CASSPPPGNTGELFF. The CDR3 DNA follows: TGTGCCAGCAGCCCCCCCCCGGGGAACACCGGGGAGCTGTTTTTT.

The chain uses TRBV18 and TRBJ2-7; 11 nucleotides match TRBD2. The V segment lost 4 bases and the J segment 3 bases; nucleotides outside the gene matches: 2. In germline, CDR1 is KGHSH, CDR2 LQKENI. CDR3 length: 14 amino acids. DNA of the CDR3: TGTGCCAGCTCACTCACTAGCGGGAGCTACGAGCAGTACTTC. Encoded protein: CASSLTSGSYEQYF.

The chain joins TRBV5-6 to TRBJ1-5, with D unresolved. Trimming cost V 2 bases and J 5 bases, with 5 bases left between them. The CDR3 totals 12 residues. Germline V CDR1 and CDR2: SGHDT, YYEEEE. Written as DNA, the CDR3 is TGTGCCAGCAGCTTTAGGGATCAGCCCCAGCATTTT. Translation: CASSFRDQPQHF.

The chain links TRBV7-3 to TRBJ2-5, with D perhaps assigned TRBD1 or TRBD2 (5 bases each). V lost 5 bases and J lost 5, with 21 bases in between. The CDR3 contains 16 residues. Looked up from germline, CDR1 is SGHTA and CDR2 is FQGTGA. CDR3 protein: CASSEGPPGTRETQYF. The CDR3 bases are TGTGCCAGCAGCGAGGGACCCCCGGGAACCCGGGAGACCCAGTACTTC.